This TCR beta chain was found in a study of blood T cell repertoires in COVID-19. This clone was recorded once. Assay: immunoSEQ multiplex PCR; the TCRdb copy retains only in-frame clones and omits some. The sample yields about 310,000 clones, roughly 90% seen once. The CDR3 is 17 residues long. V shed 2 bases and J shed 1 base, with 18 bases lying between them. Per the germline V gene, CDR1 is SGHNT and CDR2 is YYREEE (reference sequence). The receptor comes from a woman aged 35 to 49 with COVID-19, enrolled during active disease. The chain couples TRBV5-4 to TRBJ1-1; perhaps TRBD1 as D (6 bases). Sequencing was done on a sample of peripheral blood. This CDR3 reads CASSFNSARGANTEAFF. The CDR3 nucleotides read TGTGCCAGCAGCTTCAATTCTGCGCGGGGGGCGAACACTGAAGCTTTCTTT.